The sequence of this T cell receptor (beta chain) was determined in a study of blood T cell repertoires in COVID-19. Clones were read by immunoSEQ multiplex PCR, and TCRdb kept only the in-frame ones, dropping some. The table lists roughly 230,000 clones, about 82% of them singletons, with more than 4.5% in the top ten. Losses at the gene ends were 2 bases for V and 7 bases for J; bases not matched to a gene: 9. Germline loops: CDR1 SGHAT, CDR2 FQNNGV. The length of the CDR3 is 17 residues. The TCR was taken from a man over 45 with COVID-19, enrolled during active disease. Material for sequencing was peripheral blood. The J gene is TRBJ1-6, the V gene TRBV11-2; TRBD1 matches 9 bases. In DNA, the CDR3 is TGTGCCAGCAGCTTAAGAGGGCCGGGACAGGGAAATTCACCCCTCCACTTT. Its protein product is CASSLRGPGQGNSPLHF.